One sample yielded the 4 T cell receptor beta chains listed below, sequenced in a study of blood T cell repertoires in COVID-19. TCRdb keeps only in-frame clones here, not all; method: immunoSEQ multiplex PCR. In the table there are about 100,000 clones, roughly 79% of which are singletons. Sequences were obtained from peripheral blood. The receptors shown here come from a woman between 70 and 85 years old with acute or convalescent COVID-19.

The rearrangement links TRBV27 to TRBJ1-5, with a tentative D call TRBD1 (6 bases). Germline CDR1 and CDR2: MNHEY and SMNVEV (reference sequence). Trimming took off 5 bases at V and 2 bases at J, with 16 bases between the two ends. This CDR3 is 16 amino acids long. The CDR3 DNA sequence: TGTGCCAGCAGTCCTTGGGGGGGCAGTGGCAATCAGCCCCAGCATTTT. It yields the protein CASSPWGGSGNQPQHF.

CDR3 in DNA: TGCGCCAGCAGCCGGATTAAACCGGGACAGGGCACAGATACGCAGTATTTT. This translates into CASSRIKPGQGTDTQYF. The chain links TRBV5-1 to TRBJ2-3, with 8 bases aligning to TRBD1. The length of the CDR3 is 17 residues. J lost 1 base, V lost 4 bases, and 11 bases had no gene match. Germline CDR1 reads SGHRS; CDR2 reads YFSETQ.

The CDR3 protein is CAISEGQGLDTQYF. The DNA of the CDR3 is TGTGCCATCAGTGAGGGACAGGGGCTAGATACGCAGTATTTT. The chain is built from TRBV10-3 and TRBJ2-3, with TRBD1 identical over 9 bases. This CDR3 is 14 amino acids long. J lost 5 bases, V lost 2 bases, and 2 bases had no gene match. The germline gives CDR1 ENHRY, CDR2 SYGVKD.

This sequence joins TRBV19 and TRBJ2-1, with D unclear. Trimming cost V 5 bases and J 7 bases, with 21 bases left between them. CDR1 is LNHDA, CDR2 SQIVND, per germline (reference sequence). The CDR3 loop spans 16 amino acids. In DNA, the CDR3 is TGTGCCAGTAGTGAGAGCCGGGTACCACGGGTGAATGAGCAGTTCTTC. Translating gives CASSESRVPRVNEQFF.